Each of the 30 T cell receptor beta chains below was sequenced from the same sample in a study of T cells in Graves' hyperthyroidism and ophthalmopathy (dated by TCRdb to 2018 to 2020). The method behind the library was multiplex PCR. For sequencing, an Illumina HiSeq 2000 was employed. TCR beta CDR3 regions were amplified from RNA transcripts. The TCR CDR3 was subjected to a first round of RT-PCR using the HTBI primer set and the Qiagen OneStep RT-PCR kit. Clones were called with MiXCR by TCRdb after fastp trimmed the public reads at Q25, and only in-frame beta chains were retained. Identical CDR3 proteins give one entry, which carries the most common genes and DNA. This sample gives under 400,000 distinct CDR3 sequences in total; roughly 15% of them show up just once. The ten top clones hold approximately 19% of the sample. Sequenced sample: blood. The receptors were sampled from a woman in her fifties or sixties with Graves' ophthalmopathy.

This clonotype appeared a few times. This sequence joins TRBV7-3 and TRBJ2-3; D might be TRBD2 (6 bases). V lost 5 bases, J lost 3 bases, and 9 bases lay in between. CDR3 length equals 13 residues. CDR1 and CDR2 (germline): SGHTA, FQGTGA. This chain's CDR3 is CASSVAGTDTQYF. The CDR3 bases are TGTGCCAGCAGCGTCGCGGGAACAGATACGCAGTATTTT.

There are a few counts of this clonotype. A read error may explain this, as a much larger clone is one base away. The genes are TRBV11-2 and TRBJ2-1, with D possibly TRBD2 on 6 matching bases. This CDR3 has 14 residues. Looked up from germline, CDR1 is SGHAT and CDR2 is FQNNGV. V shed 0 bases and J shed 10 bases, with 13 bases lying between them. CDR3 residues: CASSLDRAGYEQFF. CDR3 in DNA: TGTGCCAGCAGCTTAGATCGGGCGGGGTACGAGCAGTTCTTC.

Comments on this clonotype: A much larger clone lies one base from this, so it may be a read error. The chain employs TRBV20-1 and TRBJ1-2, with 8 nucleotides matching TRBD1. Germline lookup yields CDR1 DFQATT and CDR2 SNEGSKA (reference sequence). The CDR3 extends over 13 amino acids. CDR3 amino acids: CSARDRVLYGHTF. In DNA, the CDR3 is TGCAGTGCTAGGGACAGGGTACTGTATGGCCACACCTTC.

This clonotype has ten or more counts. The chain joins TRBV7-9 to TRBJ1-2, with D perhaps matching TRBD1 (5 bases). The CDR3 length is 14 residues. Between the trimmed V and J ends, which lost 7 bases and 3 bases, there was a span of 15 bases. CDR1 SEHNR and CDR2 FQNEAQ come from the germline V gene (reference sequence). The CDR3 loop reads CASTRAGGDYGYTF. The CDR3 DNA follows: TGTGCCAGCACCCGGGCGGGGGGAGACTATGGCTACACCTTC.

V gene TRBV7-2 combines with J gene TRBJ1-2; the match to TRBD1 covers 7 bases. V was clipped by 5 bases and J by 4 bases; unmatched bases: 7. The CDR3 is 14 residues long. The germline gives CDR1 SGHTA, CDR2 FQGNSA. In DNA, the CDR3 is TGTGCCAGCAGCGTAATAGGGGGCCTCTATGGCTACACCTTC. Translation: CASSVIGGLYGYTF.

The rearrangement uses TRBV10-3 and TRBJ2-3; D not certain. The V gene's germline CDR1 is ENHRY and CDR2 SYGVKD. The length of the CDR3 is 11 residues. The germline V and J ends were trimmed by 4 bases and 6 bases, with 5 bases remaining between them. This CDR3 is CAISVLDTQYF. CDR3 DNA sequence: TGTGCCATCAGTGTACTGGATACGCAGTATTTT.

This clonotype was detected ten times or more. The chain is built from TRBV25-1 and TRBJ2-1; 11 nucleotides align to TRBD2. The CDR3 is made up of 15 amino acids. The J segment lost 5 bases and the V segment lost 4 bases, leaving 4 bases of the junction unmatched. Germline loops: CDR1 MGHDK, CDR2 SYGVNS. For the CDR3, the DNA is TGTGCCAGCAGTGGGACTAGCGGGCACAACAATGAGCAGTTCTTC. The encoded protein is CASSGTSGHNNEQFF.

This clonotype was seen ten or more times. The V and J genes are TRBV5-1 and TRBJ2-3; 12 bases line up with TRBD2. V was pared by 0 bases and J by 5 bases, with 4 bases of the junction left unmatched. The CDR3 runs 16 residues. Germline CDR1 and CDR2: SGHRS and YFSETQ. CDR3 sequence (DNA): TGCGCCAGCAGCTTGGGACTAGCGGGAGCTATAGATACGCAGTATTTT. It encodes CASSLGLAGAIDTQYF.

This clonotype was observed a handful of times. The chain joins TRBV20-1 to TRBJ1-6; tentatively, D is TRBD1 (6 bases). This CDR3 region has 15 residues. Trimming cost V 0 bases and J 6 bases, with 12 bases left between them. Germline loops: CDR1 DFQATT, CDR2 SNEGSKA (reference sequence). CDR3 loop: CSARDQGNSNSPLHF. CDR3 nucleotides: TGCAGTGCTAGAGATCAGGGGAATTCTAATTCACCCCTCCACTTT.

This clonotype was seen a single time. It may be a read error: a sequence one base away is much more abundant. This chain uses TRBV18 with TRBJ2-3; D tentatively reads TRBD1 or TRBD2 (6 bases each). The CDR3 is 15 amino acids. Per germline, CDR1 KGHSH and CDR2 LQKENI. The CDR3 sequence: CASPPLPGGADTQYF. The DNA of the CDR3 is TGTGCCAGCCCACCACTTCCCGGGGGCGCAGATACGCAGTATTTT.

This clonotype has just a few counts. The genes are TRBV6-1 and TRBJ1-4, with TRBD1 matching 10 bases. From germline, CDR1 is MNHNS and CDR2 SASEGT. This CDR3 spans 15 amino acids. The V gene end was trimmed by 6 bases and the J gene end by 0 bases; junction bases not matched to a gene: 1. The chain's CDR3 is CASRGTGATNEKLFF. The CDR3 bases are TGTGCCAGCAGGGGGACAGGGGCAACTAATGAAAAACTGTTTTTT.

This clonotype was picked up many times. CDR3 sequence reads: CASSLYGGASGVGPQHF. CDR3 coding DNA: TGTGCCAGCAGTTTGTACGGGGGGGCGAGCGGGGTTGGGCCCCAGCATTTT. The chain combines TRBV27 with TRBJ1-5; TRBD1 might be the D (6 bases). This CDR3 contains 17 residues. V was trimmed by 3 bases and J by 9 bases, leaving 24 bases between them. Germline V lookup: CDR1 MNHEY, CDR2 SMNVEV (reference sequence).

This clonotype was seen many times. CDR3 sequence: CATSDNRGAGGKETQYF. CDR3 bases: TGTGCCACCAGTGACAACCGCGGGGCGGGAGGGAAAGAGACCCAGTACTTC. This chain joins TRBV24-1 and TRBJ2-5, with 9 positions matching TRBD2. Trimming at V came to 4 bases and at J to 3 bases, leaving 11 bases not matched to a gene. The CDR3 length is 17 residues. CDR1 is KGHDR and CDR2 is SFDVKD in the germline V gene.

The chain uses TRBV6-1 and TRBJ1-2; maybe TRBD1 (6 bases). This CDR3 region has 11 residues. From germline, CDR1 is MNHNS and CDR2 SASEGT. V lost 7 bases to trimming and J lost 7 bases, with 10 bases between them. The CDR3 DNA reads TGTGCCAGCACACAGGGTCTTGGCTACACCTTC. Translated, it gives CASTQGLGYTF.

This clonotype occurred many times. The V call is TRBV6-1, the J call TRBJ2-7; 9 nucleotides line up with TRBD2. Germline V gives CDR1 MNHNS, CDR2 SASEGT. This CDR3 contains 15 residues. The junction had 12 bases not matched to a gene; V was cut back by 6 bases and J by 6 bases. The CDR3 DNA is TGTGCCAGCAGGAATAGTGCGGGAGGGAGAATCGAGCAGTACTTC. Residues: CASRNSAGGRIEQYF.

This clonotype turned up a few times. The chain uses TRBV6-4 and TRBJ1-5; D is unresolved. The V and J ends lost 4 bases and 3 bases respectively, with 7 bases between them. This CDR3 has 13 residues. The germline V gene has CDR1 MRHNA and CDR2 SNTAGT. The CDR3 loop is CASSVDDNQPQHF. CDR3 sequence (DNA): TGTGCCAGCAGTGTGGATGACAATCAGCCCCAGCATTTT.

This clonotype was seen more than once but under ten times. This chain joins TRBV14 and TRBJ2-1; 9 bases are a match to TRBD1. V shed 2 bases and J 14 bases; nucleotides not matched to a gene: 7. The CDR3 runs 13 residues. Per germline, CDR1 SGHDN and CDR2 FVKESK. CDR3 residues: CASSQPNRDREFF. CDR3 DNA sequence: TGTGCCAGCAGCCAACCGAACCGGGACAGGGAGTTCTTC.

This clonotype was counted many times. The gene calls are TRBV2 and TRBJ2-2; TRBD2 agrees at 7 bases. Germline lookup yields CDR1 SNHLY and CDR2 FYNNEI. V lost 4 bases and J lost 4; bases outside the gene matches: 6. The CDR3 length is 15 residues. In nucleotides, the CDR3 is TGTGCCAGCAGTGTTGTGGGAGGGTTCACCGGGGAGCTGTTTTTT. Its protein is CASSVVGGFTGELFF. Full variable domain (missing parts from reference TRBV2 and TRBJ2-2): EPEVTQTPSHQVTQMGQEVILRCVPISNHLYFYWYRQILGQKVEFLVSFYNNEISEKSEIFDDQFSVERPDGSNFTLKIRSTKLEDSAMYFCASSVVGGFTGELFFGEGSRLTVL.

This clonotype was observed a single time. The genes are TRBV19 and TRBJ2-5; unclear D gene. Trimming removed 10 bases from V and 4 bases from J, with 19 bases in between. The CDR3 totals 14 residues. Germline V gene data show CDR1 as LNHDA and CDR2 as SQIVND (reference sequence). The CDR3 loop is CATRPLDGSETQYF. DNA of the CDR3: TGTGCCACCCGACCCCTGGACGGCTCAGAGACCCAGTACTTC.

V gene TRBV11-2 combines with J gene TRBJ2-5, with 8 bases matching TRBD2. The germline V gene has CDR1 SGHAT and CDR2 FQNNGV. Losses at the gene ends were 3 bases for V and 5 bases for J; bases not matched to a gene: 14. The CDR3 covers 17 residues. The CDR3 DNA reads as TGTGCCAGCAGCTTCCTCAAACCACGGGGGGGGGGCGAGACCCAGTACTTC. The encoded protein is CASSFLKPRGGGETQYF.

This clonotype was counted many times. The V call is TRBV30, the J call TRBJ2-5, with TRBD2 matching 8 bases. In germline, CDR1 is GTSNPN, CDR2 SVGIG (reference sequence). The V gene end was trimmed by 7 bases and the J gene end by 5 bases; junction bases not matched to a gene: 9. The CDR3 contains 13 residues. DNA of the CDR3: TGTGCCTCTACCCCCGGGAGGGATGAGACCCAGTACTTC. It specifies CASTPGRDETQYF.

This clonotype was observed many times. The CDR3 DNA follows: TGTGCCTGGAGTGTCGGAATACATCAGCCCCAGCATTTT. Its translation is CAWSVGIHQPQHF. The V and J genes are TRBV30 and TRBJ1-5; D is ambiguous. Germline V gene lookup returns CDR1 GTSNPN and CDR2 SVGIG (reference sequence). This CDR3 comprises 13 residues. Trimming pared 0 bases from V and 5 bases from J, leaving 8 bases between.

This clonotype was seen repeatedly, ten times or more. The rearrangement links TRBV3-1 to TRBJ2-3; 7 bases match TRBD2. This CDR3 contains 15 residues. CDR1 and CDR2 from the germline V gene are LGHDT and YNNKEL (reference sequence). J lost 6 bases, V lost 6 bases, and 12 bases had no gene match. The CDR3 DNA reads TGTGCCAGCAGTCCGGGACTAATTTCTTCCGATACGCAGTATTTT. Protein product: CASSPGLISSDTQYF.

This clonotype has a count of ten or more. The rearrangement links TRBV20-1 to TRBJ2-3, with 13 bases matching TRBD2. Germline lookup yields CDR1 DFQATT and CDR2 SNEGSKA (reference sequence). Germline trimming cut 0 bases from V and 4 bases from J; bases unmatched to any gene: 13. CDR3 length: 19 amino acids. CDR3 sequence: CSARDQRVGTSGNPDTQYF. CDR3 bases: TGCAGTGCTAGAGACCAGAGAGTTGGGACTAGCGGGAACCCAGATACGCAGTATTTT.

This clonotype was seen at least ten times. The chain has TRBV11-2 and TRBJ2-5; TRBD2 agrees at 12 bases. Trimming removed 1 base from V and 5 bases from J; junction bases left unmatched: 8. The germline V gene has CDR1 SGHAT and CDR2 FQNNGV. The CDR3 totals 17 residues. The CDR3 reads CASSLVPLAGGHETQYF. DNA of the CDR3: TGTGCCAGCAGCTTAGTTCCGCTAGCGGGAGGGCACGAGACCCAGTACTTC.

This clonotype has at least ten counts. The chain carries TRBV3-1 and TRBJ2-2; D uncertain. This CDR3 spans 15 amino acids. V was clipped by 4 bases and J by 1 base, with 10 bases between them. The germline CDR1 and CDR2 sequences are LGHDT and YNNKEL (reference sequence). CDR3 nucleotides: TGTGCCAGCAGCCTGGGGTCGAGGAACACCGGGGAGCTGTTTTTT. Amino acid sequence: CASSLGSRNTGELFF.

In the case of this clonotype: One base away lies a much larger clone, so this may be a sequencing read error. The chain uses TRBV2 and TRBJ2-1, with 9 bases identical to TRBD2. Per the germline V gene, CDR1 is SNHLY and CDR2 is FYNNEI. The J segment lost 7 bases and the V segment lost 3 bases, leaving 4 bases of the junction unmatched. The CDR3 spans 14 residues. This CDR3 reads CASSEREGHNEQFF. In DNA form, the CDR3 reads TGTGCCAGCAGTGAGCGGGAGGGCCATAATGAGCAGTTCTTC.

This clonotype turned up a few times. The chain links TRBV27 to TRBJ2-6, with a tentative D call TRBD1 (6 bases). Trimming took off 6 bases at V and 0 bases at J, with 15 bases between the two ends. CDR1 is MNHEY and CDR2 is SMNVEV in the germline V gene (reference sequence). This CDR3 has 17 amino acids. CDR3 bases: TGTGCCAGCAGGACAGGTCCCCTAAGCTCTGGGGCCAACGTCCTGACTTTC. This translates into CASRTGPLSSGANVLTF.

This clonotype was seen at least ten times. The J gene is TRBJ2-1, the V gene TRBV5-1; tentatively, D is TRBD2 (6 bases). The CDR3 sequence is 16 residues long. Trimming cost V 0 bases and J 5 bases, with 15 bases left between them. Germline-derived CDR1 and CDR2 are SGHRS and YFSETQ. This chain's CDR3 is CASSLGVGGTDNEQFF. As DNA, the CDR3 is TGCGCCAGCAGCTTGGGGGTTGGAGGGACGGACAATGAGCAGTTCTTC.

This clonotype was seen more than once but under ten times. V usage is TRBV5-1 and J usage is TRBJ2-7; 9 positions agree with TRBD1. V dropped 0 bases and J dropped 5; count of bases not matched to a gene: 6. The germline V gene has CDR1 SGHRS and CDR2 YFSETQ. The CDR3 length is 15 residues. CDR3 bases: TGCGCCAGCAGCTTGGGGACAGGGGATGATCACGAGCAGTACTTC. Protein sequence: CASSLGTGDDHEQYF.